This TCR beta chain was identified during a study of tumor and adjacent non-tumor tissue in lung cancer. General study findings and limits: In normal lung, the top 100 clones were significantly more dominant than in tumor. Patients with more diverse tumor TCRs had worse survival.

Three rounds of nested PCR, following a modified ARM-PCR protocol, produced the TCRbeta library. TCRdb analysed the multiplex PCR reads with MiXCR anew, one entry per CDR3 protein. The sample has 200,000 to 250,000 distinct CDR3 sequences, 70% to 75% seen once. Details on this clonotype: Its antigen is as yet unknown. A much larger clone lies one base from this, so it may be a read error.

Looked up from germline, CDR1 is MNHNS and CDR2 is SASEGT. The CDR3 has 13 amino acids. This sample's RNA came from whole unsorted tissue. The sequence derives from a man aged 55 to 70 with non-small cell lung cancer. Sequencing was done on a sample of lung tumor tissue. The chain recombines TRBV6-1 with TRBJ2-7; no firm D call. DNA of the CDR3: TGTGCCAGCGGTGAACGACAATTCTGGGAGCAGTACTTC. Its protein product is CASGERQFWEQYF.